The text below deals with one T cell receptor (beta chain). This sample is drawn from a study of Graves' ophthalmopathy and Graves' hyperthyroidism. Additional autoimmune diseases, uncontrolled infections, pregnancy or lactation disqualified patients. Germline values: CDR1 SGHTA, CDR2 FQGNSA. There are 13 residues in the CDR3. Trimming left V 2 bases short and J 6 bases short, with 11 bases between. The TCR beta CDR3 regions underwent amplification from RNA transcripts. The library came from an HTBI-primed first-round RT-PCR and a second-round multiplex PCR. Each CDR3 protein gets one entry after TCRdb re-called the multiplex PCR reads with MiXCR. This sample yields some 160,000 distinct CDR3 sequences, of which around 39% are seen a single time; around 9.3% belongs to the top ten.

The source is a man younger than 45 with Graves' ophthalmopathy. Sequencing was carried out using peripheral blood. The gene calls are TRBV7-2 and TRBJ2-7; D is undetermined. CDR3 region: CASSLKLGSEQYF. The CDR3 DNA is TGTGCCAGCAGCTTAAAATTAGGGTCCGAGCAGTACTTC.